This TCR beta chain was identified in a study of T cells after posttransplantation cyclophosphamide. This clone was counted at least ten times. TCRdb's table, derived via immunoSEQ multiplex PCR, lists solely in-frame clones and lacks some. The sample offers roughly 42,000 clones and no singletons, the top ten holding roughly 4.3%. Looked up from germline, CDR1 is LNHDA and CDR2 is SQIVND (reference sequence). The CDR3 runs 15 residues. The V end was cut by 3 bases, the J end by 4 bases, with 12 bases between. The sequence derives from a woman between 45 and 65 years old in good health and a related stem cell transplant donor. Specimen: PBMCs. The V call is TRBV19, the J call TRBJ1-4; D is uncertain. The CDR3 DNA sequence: TGTGCCAGTAGTATGTGGGCAGGAATTAATGAAAAACTGTTTTTT. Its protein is CASSMWAGINEKLFF.